Here is one T cell receptor (beta chain) with its context. This record belongs to a study of blood T cell repertoires in COVID-19. Study background: Sites in the United States, Italy and Spain provided acute and convalescent COVID-19 samples.

As processed by the authors: Cell counts per sample came from amplifying reference gene primers. Profiled with immunoSEQ multiplex PCR; TCRdb holds only in-frame clones, not every one. V and J calls and clone size are copied from that table; D and trimming were computed from the DNA. The sample lists roughly 150,000 clones; roughly four fifths were seen once. V was cut by 5 bases and J by 8 bases, with 16 bases left in between. Germline V gene data show CDR1 as MNHNY and CDR2 as SVGAGI (reference sequence). The CDR3 is 15 amino acids. J is TRBJ1-6 and V is TRBV6-6; perhaps TRBD1 as D (6 bases). The specimen sequenced was peripheral blood. This clonotype originated in a woman older than 75 with COVID-19, enrolled during active disease. CDR3 coding DNA: TGTGCCAGCAGTCGTCCACAGGGAATTGATTCACCCCTCCACTTT. This encodes CASSRPQGIDSPLHF.